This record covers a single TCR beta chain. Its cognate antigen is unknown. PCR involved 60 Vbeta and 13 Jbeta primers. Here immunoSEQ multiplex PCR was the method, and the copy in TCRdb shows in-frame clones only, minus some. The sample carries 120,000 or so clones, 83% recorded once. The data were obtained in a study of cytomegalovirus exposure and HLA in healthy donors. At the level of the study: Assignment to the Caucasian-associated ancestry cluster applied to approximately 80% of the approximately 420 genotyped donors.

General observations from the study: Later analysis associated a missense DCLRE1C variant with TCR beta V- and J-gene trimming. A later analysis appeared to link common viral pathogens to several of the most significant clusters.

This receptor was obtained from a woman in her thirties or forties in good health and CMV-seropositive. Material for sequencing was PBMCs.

Here the CDR3 DNA reads TGTGCCAGCAGCACTCTAGCGGGAGCGGCAGATACGCAGTATTTT. Translating gives CASSTLAGAADTQYF. The rearrangement links TRBV7-8 to TRBJ2-3; 10 nucleotides match TRBD2. The germline V gene has CDR1 SGHVS and CDR2 FQNEAQ. This CDR3 is built from 15 residues. V was clipped by 5 bases and J by 4 bases; unmatched bases: 6.